The entry below gives a single T cell receptor (beta chain) sequence along with its context. Looked up from germline, CDR1 is LGHNA and CDR2 is YNFKEQ. The CDR3 has 16 amino acids. The V segment lost 0 bases and the J segment 4 bases; nucleotides outside the gene matches: 8. In TCRdb, the RACE reads were re-called with MiXCR into one record per CDR3 protein. The sample has over 150,000 distinct CDR3 sequences; 28% are singletons. Time point reported: patch test 3, about 24 weeks after DPC sensitization. Treatment given: therapeutic diphenylcyclopropenone sensitization with weekly scalp DPC. These data belong to a study of human T cells and chemical hapten exposure.

V usage is TRBV4-2 and J usage is TRBJ1-1; 7 bases match TRBD1. This sample comprised whole blood, obtained in connection with sensitization to the hapten diphenylcyclopropenone (DPC). The origin of this receptor is a woman between 18 and 30 years old with alopecia areata. Some clones in this sample may be carry-over from other donors' samples. For the CDR3, the DNA is TGTGCCAGCAGCCAAGATTTCAGGGGGAGACGCACTGAAGCTTTCTTT. It codes for CASSQDFRGRRTEAFF.